Below, one T cell receptor beta chain is given with its context. This record belongs to a study of cytomegalovirus exposure and HLA in healthy donors. This CDR3 comprises 15 residues. The V gene end was trimmed by 3 bases and the J gene end by 4 bases; junction bases not matched to a gene: 8. Germline V lookup: CDR1 MNHNS, CDR2 SASEGT. It was with 60 Vbeta and 13 Jbeta primers that the PCR ran. Method: immunoSEQ multiplex PCR; TCRdb's copy keeps in-frame clones and lacks some. The repertoire holds 95,000 to 150,000 clones, less than 80% seen once, with approximately 4% in the top ten. The donors (healthy individuals) were bone marrow donors.

Sequencing was performed on PBMCs. The receptor comes from a man between 35 and 55 years old in good health and CMV-seropositive. The chain couples TRBV6-1 to TRBJ1-2; 7 bases are shared with TRBD1. CDR3: CASSETRTGVYGYTF. The CDR3 DNA reads as TGTGCCAGCAGTGAGACAAGGACAGGCGTCTATGGCTACACCTTC.